The following is a T cell receptor (beta chain) sequence with its context. The antigen remains undetermined. These data belong to a study of beta chain features in type 1 diabetes. The CDR3 is made up of 16 amino acids. The V segment lost 0 bases and the J segment 2 bases; nucleotides outside the gene matches: 5. In germline, CDR1 is MGHRA, CDR2 YSYEKL. Whole-study findings and limits: PCR might pick shorter templates more often, in the same way for patients and controls. All four CD4+ subsets of Type 1 diabetes patients contained TCRB CDR3s that were moderately but significantly shorter.

Isolated RNA was reverse transcribed in full, so expressed TCRB transcripts were sequenced. This table comes from immunoSEQ multiplex PCR, and its TCRdb copy is limited to in-frame clones, with some not included. This sample has around 160,000 clones, with about 9% found just once. This TCR was sampled from a woman younger than 35 with type 1 diabetes. The source material was central memory CD4+ T cells from blood. The rearrangement joins TRBV4-1 to TRBJ2-5, with 8 bases aligning to TRBD2. The DNA for the CDR3 is TGCGCCAGCAGCCAAGAAGGGCGGGGGGATCAAGAGACCCAGTACTTC. Translating gives CASSQEGRGDQETQYF.